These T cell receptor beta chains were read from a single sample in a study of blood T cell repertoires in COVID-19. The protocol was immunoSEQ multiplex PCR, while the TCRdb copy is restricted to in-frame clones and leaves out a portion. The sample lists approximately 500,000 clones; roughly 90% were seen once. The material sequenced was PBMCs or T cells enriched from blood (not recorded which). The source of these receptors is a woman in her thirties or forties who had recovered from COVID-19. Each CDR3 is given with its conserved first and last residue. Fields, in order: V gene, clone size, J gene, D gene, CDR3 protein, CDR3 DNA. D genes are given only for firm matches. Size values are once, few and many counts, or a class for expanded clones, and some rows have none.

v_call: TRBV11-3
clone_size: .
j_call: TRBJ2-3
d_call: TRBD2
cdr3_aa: CASSYGLATDTQYF
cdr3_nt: TGTGCCAGCAGCTACGGACTAGCCACAGATACGCAGTATTTT

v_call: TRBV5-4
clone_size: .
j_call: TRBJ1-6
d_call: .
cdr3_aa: CASSPGTANLLHF
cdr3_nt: TGTGCCAGCAGCCCCGGGACTGCCAACCTCCTCCACTTT

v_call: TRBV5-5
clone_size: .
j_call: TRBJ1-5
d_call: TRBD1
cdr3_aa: CASSLGQVGNQPQHF
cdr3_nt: TGTGCCAGCAGCCTGGGACAGGTAGGCAATCAGCCCCAGCATTTT

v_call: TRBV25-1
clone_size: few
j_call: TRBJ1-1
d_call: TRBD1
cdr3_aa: CASSETPGQGSDTEAFF
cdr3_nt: TGTGCCAGCAGTGAGACACCGGGACAGGGATCCGATACTGAAGCTTTCTTT

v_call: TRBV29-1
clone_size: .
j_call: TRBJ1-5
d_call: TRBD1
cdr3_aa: CSVQTGGDSNQPQHF
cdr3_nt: TGCAGCGTCCAAACAGGGGGTGATAGCAATCAGCCCCAGCATTTT

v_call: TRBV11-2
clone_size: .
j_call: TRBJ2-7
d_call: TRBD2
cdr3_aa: CASSDSGSYEQYF
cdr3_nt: TGTGCCAGCAGCGATAGCGGGTCCTACGAGCAGTACTTC

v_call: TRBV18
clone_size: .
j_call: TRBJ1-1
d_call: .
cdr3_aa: CASSGGMGNTEAFF
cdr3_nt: TGTGCCAGCTCCGGGGGGATGGGGAACACTGAAGCTTTCTTT

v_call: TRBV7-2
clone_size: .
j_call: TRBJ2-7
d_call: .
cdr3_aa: CASSLRGPTYEQYF
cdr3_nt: TGTGCCAGCAGCTTACGTGGGCCGACCTACGAGCAGTACTTC

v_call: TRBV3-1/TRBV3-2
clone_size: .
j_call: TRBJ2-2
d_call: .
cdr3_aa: CASSQVGTGELFF
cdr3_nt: TGTGCCAGCAGCCAAGTCGGTACCGGGGAGCTGTTTTTT

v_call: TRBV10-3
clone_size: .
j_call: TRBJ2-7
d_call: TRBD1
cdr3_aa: CAIKRGQGMIEQYF
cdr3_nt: TGTGCCATCAAAAGAGGACAGGGTATGATCGAGCAGTACTTC

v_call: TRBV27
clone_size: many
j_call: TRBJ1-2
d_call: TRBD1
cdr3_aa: CASQGQGPPLGGYTF
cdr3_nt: TGTGCCAGCCAGGGACAGGGACCTCCCTTAGGAGGCTACACCTTC

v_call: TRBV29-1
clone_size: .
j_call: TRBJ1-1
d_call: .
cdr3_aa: CSVAASVNTEAFF
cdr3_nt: TGCAGCGTTGCCGCCAGTGTGAACACTGAAGCTTTCTTT

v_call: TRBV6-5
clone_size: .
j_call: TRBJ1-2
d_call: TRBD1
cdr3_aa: CASSYETGGLYGYTF
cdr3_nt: TGTGCCAGCAGTTACGAAACAGGGGGCCTCTATGGCTACACCTTC

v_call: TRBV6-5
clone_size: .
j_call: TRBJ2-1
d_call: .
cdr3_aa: CASTPHRYNEQFF
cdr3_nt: TGTGCCAGCACGCCCCACAGGTACAATGAGCAGTTCTTC

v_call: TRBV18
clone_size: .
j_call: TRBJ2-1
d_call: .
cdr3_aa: CASSPRPGIDEQFF
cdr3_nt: TGTGCCAGCTCACCTAGGCCGGGTATAGATGAGCAGTTCTTC

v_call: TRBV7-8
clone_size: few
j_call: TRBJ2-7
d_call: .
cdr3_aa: CASSFGGGPYEQYF
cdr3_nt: TGTGCCAGCAGCTTCGGAGGAGGGCCCTACGAGCAGTACTTC

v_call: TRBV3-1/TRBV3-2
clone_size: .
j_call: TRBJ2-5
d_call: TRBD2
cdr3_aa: CASSQTSGFREETQYF
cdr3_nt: TGTGCCAGCAGCCAGACTAGCGGCTTCCGGGAGGAGACCCAGTACTTC

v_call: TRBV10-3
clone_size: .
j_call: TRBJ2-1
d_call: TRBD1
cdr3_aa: CAISESGRGLVDEQFF
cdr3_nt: TGTGCCATCAGTGAGTCGGGCAGGGGGCTAGTCGATGAGCAGTTCTTC

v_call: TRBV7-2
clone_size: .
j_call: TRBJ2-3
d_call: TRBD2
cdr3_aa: CASSLELAGIEGTQYF
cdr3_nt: TGTGCCAGCAGCTTAGAACTAGCGGGGATCGAGGGTACGCAGTATTTT

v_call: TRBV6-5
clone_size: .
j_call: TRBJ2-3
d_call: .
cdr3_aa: CASAIGGGSTDTQYF
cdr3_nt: TGTGCCAGCGCAATAGGGGGAGGGAGCACAGATACGCAGTATTTT

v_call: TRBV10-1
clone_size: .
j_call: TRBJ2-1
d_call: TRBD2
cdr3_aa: CASSERVAGSSEQFF
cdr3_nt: TGCGCCAGCAGTGAGAGGGTAGCGGGATCGAGTGAGCAGTTCTTC

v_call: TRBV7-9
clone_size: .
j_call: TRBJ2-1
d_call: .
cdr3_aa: CASSPTFF
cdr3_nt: TGTGCCAGCAGCCCGACATTCTTC

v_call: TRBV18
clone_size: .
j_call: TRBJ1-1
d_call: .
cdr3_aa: CASSTGGGGARTEAFF
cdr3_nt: TGTGCCAGCTCCACCGGGGGCGGGGGCGCGAGAACTGAAGCTTTCTTT

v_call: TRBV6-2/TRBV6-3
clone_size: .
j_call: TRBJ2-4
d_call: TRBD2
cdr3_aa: CASSWGLAGGLAKNIQYF
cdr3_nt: TGTGCCAGCAGCTGGGGACTAGCGGGAGGGCTAGCCAAAAACATTCAGTACTTC

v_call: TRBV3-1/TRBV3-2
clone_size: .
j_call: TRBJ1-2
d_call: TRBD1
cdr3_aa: CASSQGLQGRSSGYTF
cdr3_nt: TGTGCCAGCAGCCAAGGACTACAGGGGCGGTCGAGTGGCTACACCTTC

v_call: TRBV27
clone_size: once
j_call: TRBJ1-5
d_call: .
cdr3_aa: CASSFAGNPGNQPQHF
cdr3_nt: TGTGCCAGCAGTTTCGCAGGGAACCCCGGGAATCAGCCCCAGCATTTT

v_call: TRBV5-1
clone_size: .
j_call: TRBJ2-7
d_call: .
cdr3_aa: CASSRDSPYEQYF
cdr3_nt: TGCGCCAGCAGTCGGGACTCCCCCTACGAGCAGTACTTC

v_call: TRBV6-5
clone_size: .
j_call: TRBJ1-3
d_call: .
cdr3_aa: CASSQGLLENTIYF
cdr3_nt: TGTGCCAGCAGTCAGGGGTTATTGGAAAACACCATATATTTT

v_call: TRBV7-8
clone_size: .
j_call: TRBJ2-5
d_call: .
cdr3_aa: CASSLRNSYQETQYF
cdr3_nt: TGTGCCAGCAGCTTACGGAACAGTTACCAAGAGACCCAGTACTTC

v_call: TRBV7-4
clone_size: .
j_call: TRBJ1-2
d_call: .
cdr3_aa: CASSPPRFLRGYTF
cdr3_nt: TGTGCCAGCAGCCCCCCTCGTTTTCTACGGGGCTACACCTTC

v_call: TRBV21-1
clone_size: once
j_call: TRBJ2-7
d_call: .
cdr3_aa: CASSKSGKVVLICCEQYF
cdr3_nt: TGTGCCAGCAGCAAGAGCGGTAAGGTAGTCCTTATTTGTTGCGAGCAGTACTTC

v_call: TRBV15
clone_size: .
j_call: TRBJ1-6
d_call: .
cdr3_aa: CATSRVEVPTPLHF
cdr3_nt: TGTGCCACCAGCAGAGTGGAGGTACCTACACCCCTCCACTTT

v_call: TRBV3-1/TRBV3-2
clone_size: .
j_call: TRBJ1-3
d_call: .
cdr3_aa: CASSQSGAWNTIYF
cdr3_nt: TGTGCCAGCAGCCAATCAGGGGCATGGAACACCATATATTTT

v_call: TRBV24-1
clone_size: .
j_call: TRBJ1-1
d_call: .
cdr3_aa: CATRMASDTEAFF
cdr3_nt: TGTGCCACCAGGATGGCAAGCGACACTGAAGCTTTCTTT

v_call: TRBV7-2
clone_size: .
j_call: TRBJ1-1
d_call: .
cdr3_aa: CASSAYRENTEAFF
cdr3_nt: TGTGCCAGCAGCGCTTACAGGGAGAACACTGAAGCTTTCTTT

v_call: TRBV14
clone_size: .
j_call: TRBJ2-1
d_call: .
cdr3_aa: CASSPFTGHLRSNEQFF
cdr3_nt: TGTGCCAGCAGCCCCTTTACTGGACACTTGCGGTCAAATGAGCAGTTCTTC

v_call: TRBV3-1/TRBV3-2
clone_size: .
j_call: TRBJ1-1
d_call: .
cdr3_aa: CASSQRGEAFF
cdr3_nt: TGTGCCAGCAGCCAACGCGGAGAAGCTTTCTTT

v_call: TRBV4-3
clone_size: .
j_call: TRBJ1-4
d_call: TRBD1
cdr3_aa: CASSPHPGQGTLATNEKLFF
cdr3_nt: TGCGCCAGCAGCCCCCACCCGGGACAGGGGACCCTTGCAACTAATGAAAAACTGTTTTTT

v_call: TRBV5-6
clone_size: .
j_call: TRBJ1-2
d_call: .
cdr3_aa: CASSRLGGGYTF
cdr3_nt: TGTGCCAGCAGCCGCCTGGGGGGTGGCTACACCTTC

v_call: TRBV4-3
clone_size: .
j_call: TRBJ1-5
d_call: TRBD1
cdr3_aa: CASSQGPWAGTGALSNQPQHF
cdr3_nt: TGCGCCAGCAGCCAAGGTCCGTGGGCCGGGACAGGGGCTTTAAGCAATCAGCCCCAGCATTTT

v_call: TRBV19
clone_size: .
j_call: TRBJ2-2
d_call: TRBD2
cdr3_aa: CASFLAGGNTGELFF
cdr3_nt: TGTGCCAGTTTTTTAGCGGGAGGGAACACCGGGGAGCTGTTTTTT

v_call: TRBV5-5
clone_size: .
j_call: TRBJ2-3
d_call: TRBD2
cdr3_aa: CASSPRLADRTDTQYF
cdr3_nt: TGTGCCAGCAGCCCCCGACTAGCGGACCGCACAGATACGCAGTATTTT

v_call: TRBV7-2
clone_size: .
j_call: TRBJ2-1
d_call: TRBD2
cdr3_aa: CASSGWSGGGVYEQFF
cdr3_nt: TGTGCCAGCAGCGGGTGGAGCGGGGGTGGGGTCTATGAGCAGTTCTTC

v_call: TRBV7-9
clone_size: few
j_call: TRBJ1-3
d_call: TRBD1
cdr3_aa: CASSSGQGRHTIYF
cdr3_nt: TGTGCCAGCAGCTCCGGACAGGGAAGACACACCATATATTTT

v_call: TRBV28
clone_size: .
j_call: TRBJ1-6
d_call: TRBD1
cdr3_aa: CASSSLLGDRDNSPLHF
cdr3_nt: TGTGCCAGCAGTTCCCTCCTTGGGGACAGGGATAATTCACCCCTCCACTTT

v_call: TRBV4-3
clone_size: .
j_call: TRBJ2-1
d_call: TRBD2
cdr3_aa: CASSPEELAGESSYNEQFF
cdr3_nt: TGCGCCAGCAGCCCAGAGGAACTAGCGGGAGAGAGCTCCTACAATGAGCAGTTCTTC

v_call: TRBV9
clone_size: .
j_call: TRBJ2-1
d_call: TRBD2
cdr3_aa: CASSPRLAGDYNEQFF
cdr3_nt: TGTGCCAGCAGCCCTCGACTAGCGGGAGACTACAATGAGCAGTTCTTC